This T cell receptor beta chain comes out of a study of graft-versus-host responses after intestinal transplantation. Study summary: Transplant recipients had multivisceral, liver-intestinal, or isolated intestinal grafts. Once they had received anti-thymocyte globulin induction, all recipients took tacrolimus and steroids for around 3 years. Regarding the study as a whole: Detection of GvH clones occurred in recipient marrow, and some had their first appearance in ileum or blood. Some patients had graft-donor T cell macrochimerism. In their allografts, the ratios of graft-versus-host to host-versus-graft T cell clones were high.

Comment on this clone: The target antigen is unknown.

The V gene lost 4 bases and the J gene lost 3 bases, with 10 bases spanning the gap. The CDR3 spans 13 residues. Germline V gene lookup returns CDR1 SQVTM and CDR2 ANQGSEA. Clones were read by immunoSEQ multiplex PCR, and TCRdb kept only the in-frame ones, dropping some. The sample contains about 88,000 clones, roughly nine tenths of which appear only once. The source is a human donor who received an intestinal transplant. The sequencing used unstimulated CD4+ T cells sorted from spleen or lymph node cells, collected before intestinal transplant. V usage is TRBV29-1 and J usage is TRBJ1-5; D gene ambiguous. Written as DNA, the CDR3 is TGCAGCGTTGCCCCCACAGACAATCAGCCCCAGCATTTT. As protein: CSVAPTDNQPQHF.